This entry concerns a single TCR beta chain. Unmatched junction bases numbered 9, after V lost 2 bases and J lost 8 bases. The CDR3 has 16 residues. CDR1 is MNHNY, CDR2 SVGAGI, per germline (reference sequence). The data derive from a study of early T cells in non-severe SARS-CoV-2 infection. A single record per CDR3 protein comes from TCRdb applying MiXCR to the 5' RACE reads. The sample contains 70,000 to 95,000 distinct CDR3 sequences, 11% to 15% of which appear only once. Source material: whole blood. This clonotype was obtained from an adult who was a healthcare worker with PCR-confirmed SARS-CoV-2 infection or an uninfected control (not recorded which). This chain links TRBV6-6 with TRBJ1-6; the match to TRBD1 covers 7 bases. The CDR3 sequence is CASSYRRQGPDSPLHF. The CDR3 nucleotides are TGTGCCAGCAGTTACCGACGACAGGGTCCGGATTCACCCCTCCACTTT.